This T cell receptor (beta chain) is drawn from a study of somatic mutations in cytotoxic T cells in rheumatoid arthritis. Study-wide points: Antigen targets of the expanded CD8+ clones remained unidentified. The slight TRBV07 underrepresentation in rheumatoid arthritis patients was not adjusted for multiple comparisons.

Sequencing was performed with immunoSEQ multiplex PCR; in TCRdb, only in-frame clones are kept and a portion is missing. The top ten hold roughly 3.2% of the sample, which has 30,000 to 45,000 clones, about four fifths seen once. CDR3 size: 18 residues. CDR1 is MNHEY, CDR2 SMNVEV, per germline (reference sequence). With V trimmed by 5 bases and J by 8 bases, 19 bases remained unmatched. With regard to this clone: What it binds is unknown.

Magnetic beads with positive selection isolated CD4+ and CD8+ fractions, whose purity was verified by flow cytometry. The sequenced material came from CD8+ T cells sorted from blood. This chain uses TRBV27 with TRBJ2-2; 8 nucleotides align to TRBD2. The sequence was obtained from a man aged 40-50 years in good health. The CDR3 is CASSLTPSSGSWEGELFF. The DNA for the CDR3 is TGTGCCAGCAGTCTCACCCCCTCAAGCGGGAGCTGGGAGGGGGAGCTGTTTTTT.